The T cell receptor (beta chain) under discussion was sequenced for a study of blood T cell repertoires in COVID-19. This CDR3 region has 12 residues. V dropped 3 bases and J dropped 0 bases, with 5 bases sitting between them. The germline gives CDR1 GTSNPN, CDR2 SVGIG (reference sequence). Here immunoSEQ multiplex PCR was the method, and the copy in TCRdb shows in-frame clones only, minus some. The sample carries 200,000 to 250,000 clones, approximately 80% recorded once. The genes are TRBV30 and TRBJ1-1; D unclear. The receptor was isolated from a man aged 35 to 55 who had recovered from COVID-19. Sequenced: PBMCs or T cells enriched from blood (not recorded which). The CDR3 is CAWRRLNTEAFF. The CDR3 region has the DNA TGTGCCTGGAGGCGGCTGAACACTGAAGCTTTCTTT. The full variable domain, in which reference TRBV30 and TRBJ1-1 provide the parts outside the CDR3, is SQTIHQWPATLVQPVGSPLSLECTVEGTSNPNLYWYRQAAGRGLQLLFYSVGIGQISSEVPQNLSASRPQDRQFILSSKKLLLSDSGFYLCAWRRLNTEAFFGQGTRLTVV.